Listed below are T cell receptor beta chains from one sample, sequenced in a study of PD-L1 blockade in urothelial cancer. Assay: immunoSEQ multiplex PCR; the TCRdb copy retains only in-frame clones and omits some. This sample has 35,000 to 45,000 clones, with around 84% found just once. The source was PBMCs, collected around atezolizumab (anti-PD-L1) treatment. The receptors stem from a middle-aged man with urothelial cancer. CDR3s include the opening cysteine and the closing phenylalanine or tryptophan. D genes are given only for firm matches. The listing skips clone size in some rows; elsewhere it reads once, few, many or a size class.

v_gene: TRBV10-3; d_gene: -; j_gene: TRBJ2-2; abundance: -; CDR3aa: CAIRGGGIGELFF; CDR3nt: TGTGCCATCAGAGGGGGGGGGATCGGGGAGCTGTTTTTT
v_gene: TRBV6-6; d_gene: -; j_gene: TRBJ1-3; abundance: -; CDR3aa: CASSYGKGPGNTIYF; CDR3nt: TGTGCCAGCAGTTACGGGAAGGGGCCTGGAAACACCATATATTTT
v_gene: TRBV25-1; d_gene: -; j_gene: TRBJ1-1; abundance: -; CDR3aa: CASSEPNLGADTEAFF; CDR3nt: TGTGCCAGCAGTGAACCCAATTTGGGGGCGGACACTGAAGCTTTCTTT
v_gene: TRBV2; d_gene: -; j_gene: TRBJ1-1; abundance: -; CDR3aa: CASSKEGPNTEAFF; CDR3nt: TGTGCCAGCAGTAAGGAGGGCCCGAACACTGAAGCTTTCTTT
v_gene: TRBV30; d_gene: -; j_gene: TRBJ2-5; abundance: once; CDR3aa: CAWSVLLSSQETQYF; CDR3nt: TGTGCCTGGAGTGTACTGTTAAGTAGCCAAGAGACCCAGTACTTC
v_gene: TRBV27; d_gene: -; j_gene: TRBJ1-4; abundance: -; CDR3aa: CASSDLTGYAELFF; CDR3nt: TGTGCCAGCAGCGACCTGACAGGCTACGCGGAACTGTTTTTT
v_gene: TRBV15; d_gene: TRBD1; j_gene: TRBJ1-1; abundance: -; CDR3aa: CATSRDYRDRGKAFF; CDR3nt: TGTGCCACCAGCAGAGATTACCGGGACAGGGGCAAGGCTTTCTTT
v_gene: TRBV5-1; d_gene: -; j_gene: TRBJ2-2; abundance: -; CDR3aa: CASSLQGSSGELFF; CDR3nt: TGCGCCAGCAGCTTGCAGGGGTCGAGCGGGGAGCTGTTTTTT
v_gene: TRBV5-6; d_gene: -; j_gene: TRBJ1-3; abundance: -; CDR3aa: CASSLGLRRILSGNTIYF; CDR3nt: TGTGCCAGCAGCCTAGGCCTGAGGAGAATACTCTCTGGAAACACCATATATTTT
v_gene: TRBV6-1; d_gene: TRBD2; j_gene: TRBJ2-1; abundance: -; CDR3aa: CASSTLGAGGNEQFF; CDR3nt: TGTGCCAGCAGTACCCTCGGGGCGGGGGGGAATGAGCAGTTCTTC
v_gene: TRBV5-5; d_gene: -; j_gene: TRBJ1-1; abundance: few; CDR3aa: CASSPQGRGTEAFF; CDR3nt: TGTGCCAGCAGCCCGCAGGGGAGGGGAACTGAAGCTTTCTTT
v_gene: TRBV6-6; d_gene: -; j_gene: TRBJ2-7; abundance: -; CDR3aa: CASTNPRAGWYF; CDR3nt: TGTGCCAGCACCAACCCCAGGGCCGGATGGTACTTC
v_gene: TRBV2; d_gene: TRBD2; j_gene: TRBJ2-1; abundance: -; CDR3aa: CASSEFGTNKYNEQFF; CDR3nt: TGTGCCAGCAGTGAATTTGGGACTAACAAATACAATGAGCAGTTCTTC